Sequencing of this T cell receptor beta chain was carried out in a study of hypomethylating agent response in myelodysplastic syndrome. The overall study: Of these patients, roughly six responded (complete response or hematologic improvement) and five did not.

The sample holds a few counts of this clone. The CDR3 loop spans 13 amino acids. The germline V gene encodes CDR1 SSHAT and CDR2 FNYEAQ (reference sequence). The V end was cut by 5 bases, the J end by 1 base, with 7 bases between. Profiled with immunoSEQ multiplex PCR; TCRdb holds only in-frame clones, not every one. The table records 2,500 to 3,000 clones, under 90% of them present only once. This receptor was identified in a human donor with myelodysplastic syndrome. This chain joins TRBV7-7 and TRBJ2-3; D is undetermined. Material: bone marrow, obtained before or after starting hypomethylating agent treatment for myelodysplastic syndrome (not recorded which). DNA of the CDR3: TGTGCCAGCAGCCTAGACCGCACAGATACGCAGTATTTT. This codes for CASSLDRTDTQYF. Drawing the rest from reference TRBV7-7 and TRBJ2-3, the complete variable domain is GAGVSQSPRYKVTKRGQDVTLRCDPISSHATLYWYQQALGQGPEFLTYFNYEAQPDKSGLPSDRFSAERPEGSISTLTIQRTEQRDSAMYRCASSLDRTDTQYFGPGTRLTVL.